This TCR beta chain stems from a study of blood T cell repertoires in COVID-19. As regards this clone: Germline is not matched at one junction end, which may reflect a read error.

CDR3 size: 14 residues. The germline gives CDR1 MNHEY, CDR2 SMNVEV (reference sequence). Repertoires were generated with immunoSEQ multiplex PCR, while TCRdb's copy carries only in-frame clones and drops some. The sample lists nearly 300,000 clones, approximately 84% seen once, with roughly 1.5% in the top ten. This sequence joins TRBV27 and TRBJ2-1; 9 nucleotides match TRBD2. The source is a human donor with COVID-19, enrolled during active disease. The donor label of this sample is uncertain. What was sequenced was peripheral blood. The CDR3 loop reads CASRSGTSSNVQFF. The CDR3 region has the DNA TGTGCCAGCCGCTCCGGGACTAGCTCCAATGTGCAGTTCTTC.